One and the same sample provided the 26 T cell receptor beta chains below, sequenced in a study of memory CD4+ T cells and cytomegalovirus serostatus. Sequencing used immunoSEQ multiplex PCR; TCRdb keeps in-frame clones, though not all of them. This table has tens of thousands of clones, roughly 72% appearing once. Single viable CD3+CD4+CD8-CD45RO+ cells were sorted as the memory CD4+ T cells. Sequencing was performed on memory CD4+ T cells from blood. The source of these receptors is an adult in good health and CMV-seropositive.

The CDR3 coding sequence is TGTGCCAGCAGCCCTCGGGGAGGAGGGACGGAGGCTGGAAACACCATATATTTT. As protein: CASSPRGGGTEAGNTIYF. This chain connects TRBV7-2 to TRBJ1-3; a possible D gene is TRBD1 (5 bases). CDR1 and CDR2 from the germline V gene are SGHTA and FQGNSA. Trimming shortened V by 5 bases and J by 2 bases, and 22 bases separated the two germline ends. CDR3 length equals 18 residues.

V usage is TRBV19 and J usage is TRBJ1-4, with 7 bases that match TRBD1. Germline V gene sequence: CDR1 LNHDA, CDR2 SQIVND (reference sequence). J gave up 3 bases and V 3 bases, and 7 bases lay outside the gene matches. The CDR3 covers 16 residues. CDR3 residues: CASSIGPGTANEKLFF. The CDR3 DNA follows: TGTGCCAGTAGTATCGGCCCCGGGACAGCTAATGAAAAACTGTTTTTT.

This CDR3 is CASSLGVGSETQYF. The CDR3 DNA reads as TGTGCCAGCAGCTTAGGGGTGGGATCGGAGACCCAGTACTTC. This chain connects TRBV7-9 to TRBJ2-5; D call uncertain. V lost 1 base and J 5 bases, leaving 11 bases between the germline ends. There are 14 residues in the CDR3. Germline CDR1 SEHNR, CDR2 FQNEAQ (reference sequence).

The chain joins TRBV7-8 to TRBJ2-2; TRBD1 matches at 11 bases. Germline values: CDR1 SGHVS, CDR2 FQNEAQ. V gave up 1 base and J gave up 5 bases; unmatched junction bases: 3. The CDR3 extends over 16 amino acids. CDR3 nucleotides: TGTGCCAGCAGCTTAGTAGGGACAGGGGGAACCGGGGAGCTGTTTTTT. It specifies CASSLVGTGGTGELFF. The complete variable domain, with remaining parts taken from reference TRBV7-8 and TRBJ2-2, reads GAGVSQSPRYKVAKRGQDVALRCDPISGHVSLFWYQQALGQGPEFLTYFQNEAQLDKSGLPSDRFFAERPEGSVSTLKIQRTQQEDSAVYLCASSLVGTGGTGELFFGEGSRLTVL.

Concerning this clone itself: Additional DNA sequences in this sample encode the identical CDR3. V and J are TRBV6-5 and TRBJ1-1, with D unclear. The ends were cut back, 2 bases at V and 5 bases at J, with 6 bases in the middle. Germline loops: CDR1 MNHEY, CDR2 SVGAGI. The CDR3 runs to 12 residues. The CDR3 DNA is TGTGCCAGCAGTTACGGAGGGACTGAAGCTTTCTTT. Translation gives CASSYGGTEAFF.

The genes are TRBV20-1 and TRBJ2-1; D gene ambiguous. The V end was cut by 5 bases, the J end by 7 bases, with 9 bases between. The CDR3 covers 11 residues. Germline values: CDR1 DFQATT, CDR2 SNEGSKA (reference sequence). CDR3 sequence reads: CSAVGRNEQFF. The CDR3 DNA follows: TGCAGTGCTGTCGGACGGAATGAGCAGTTCTTC.

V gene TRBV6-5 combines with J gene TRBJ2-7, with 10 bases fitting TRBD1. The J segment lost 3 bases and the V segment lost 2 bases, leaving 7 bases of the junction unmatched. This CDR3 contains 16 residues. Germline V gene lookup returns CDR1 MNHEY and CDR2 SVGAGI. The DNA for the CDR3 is TGTGCCAGCAGTTACCACGGGACAGGGGTAATCTACGAGCAGTACTTC. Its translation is CASSYHGTGVIYEQYF.

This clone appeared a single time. CDR3 nucleotides: TGTGCCAGCAGTGACGATTATAATTCACCCCTCCACTTT. It yields the protein CASSDDYNSPLHF. This rearrangement joins TRBV2 to TRBJ1-6; no clear D gene. The CDR3 runs 13 residues. The V and J ends lost 3 bases and 4 bases respectively, with 4 bases between them. Germline assignment: CDR1 SNHLY and CDR2 FYNNEI.

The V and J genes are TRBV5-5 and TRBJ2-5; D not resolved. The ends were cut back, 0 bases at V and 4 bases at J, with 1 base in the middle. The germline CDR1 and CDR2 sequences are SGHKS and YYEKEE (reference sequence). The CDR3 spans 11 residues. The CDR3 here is CASSLVETQYF. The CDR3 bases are TGTGCCAGCAGCTTGGTAGAGACCCAGTACTTC.

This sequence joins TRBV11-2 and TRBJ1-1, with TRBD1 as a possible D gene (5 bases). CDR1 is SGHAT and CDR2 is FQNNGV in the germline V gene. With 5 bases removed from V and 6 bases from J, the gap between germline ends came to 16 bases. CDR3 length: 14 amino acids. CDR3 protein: CASSLNPEGAEAFF. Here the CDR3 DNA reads TGTGCCAGCAGCCTTAACCCCGAAGGGGCTGAAGCTTTCTTT.

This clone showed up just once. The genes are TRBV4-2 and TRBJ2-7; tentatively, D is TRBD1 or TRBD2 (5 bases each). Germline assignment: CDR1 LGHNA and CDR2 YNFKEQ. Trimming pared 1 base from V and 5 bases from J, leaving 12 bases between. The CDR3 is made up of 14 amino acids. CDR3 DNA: TGTGCCAGCAGCCAAGTGGGGACCCAGGACGAGCAGTACTTC. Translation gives CASSQVGTQDEQYF.

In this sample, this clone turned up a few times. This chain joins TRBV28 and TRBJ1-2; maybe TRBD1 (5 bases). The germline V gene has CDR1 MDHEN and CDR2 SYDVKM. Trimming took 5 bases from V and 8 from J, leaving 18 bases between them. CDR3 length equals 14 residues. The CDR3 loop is CASSTPGGFWGYTF. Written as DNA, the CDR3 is TGTGCCAGCAGTACGCCTGGGGGTTTTTGGGGCTACACCTTC.

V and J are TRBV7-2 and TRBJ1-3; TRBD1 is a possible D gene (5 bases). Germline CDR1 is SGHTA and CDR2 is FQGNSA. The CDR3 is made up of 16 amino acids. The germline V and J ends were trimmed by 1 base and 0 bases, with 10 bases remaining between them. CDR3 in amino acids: CASSLVGGSSGNTIYF. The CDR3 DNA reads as TGTGCCAGCAGCTTAGTGGGGGGGAGCTCTGGAAACACCATATATTTT.

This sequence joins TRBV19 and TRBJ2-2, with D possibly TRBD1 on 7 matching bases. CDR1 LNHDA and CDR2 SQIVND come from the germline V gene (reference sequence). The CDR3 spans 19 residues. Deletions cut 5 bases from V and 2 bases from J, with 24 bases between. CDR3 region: CASSSYFGTAGGNTGELFF. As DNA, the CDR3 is TGTGCCAGTAGTTCTTACTTCGGGACAGCCGGGGGTAACACCGGGGAGCTGTTTTTT.

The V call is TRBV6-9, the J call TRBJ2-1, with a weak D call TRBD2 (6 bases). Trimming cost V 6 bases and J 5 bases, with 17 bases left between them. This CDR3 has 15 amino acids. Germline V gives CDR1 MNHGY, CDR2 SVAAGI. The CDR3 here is CASRGRAGPNNEQFF. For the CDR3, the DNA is TGTGCCAGCAGGGGGAGAGCGGGCCCTAACAATGAGCAGTTCTTC.

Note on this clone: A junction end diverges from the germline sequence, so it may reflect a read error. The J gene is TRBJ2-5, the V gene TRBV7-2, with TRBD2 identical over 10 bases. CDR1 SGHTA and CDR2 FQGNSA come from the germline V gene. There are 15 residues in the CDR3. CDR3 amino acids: CASSSRALAGADRDF. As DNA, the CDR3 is TGTGCCAGCAGCTCCCGGGCGCTAGCGGGGGCCGACCGGGACTTC.

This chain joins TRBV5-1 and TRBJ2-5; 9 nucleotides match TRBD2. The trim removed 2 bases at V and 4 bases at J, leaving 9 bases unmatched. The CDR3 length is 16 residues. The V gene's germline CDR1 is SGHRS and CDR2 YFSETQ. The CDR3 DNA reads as TGCGCCAGCAGCTTTACAGCGGGGGGCCCCCGAGAGACCCAGTACTTC. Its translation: CASSFTAGGPRETQYF. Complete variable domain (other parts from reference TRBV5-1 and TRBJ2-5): KAGVTQTPRYLIKTRGQQVTLSCSPISGHRSVSWYQQTPGQGLQFLFEYFSETQRNKGNFPGRFSGRQFSNSRSEMNVSTLELGDSALYLCASSFTAGGPRETQYFGPGTRLLVL.

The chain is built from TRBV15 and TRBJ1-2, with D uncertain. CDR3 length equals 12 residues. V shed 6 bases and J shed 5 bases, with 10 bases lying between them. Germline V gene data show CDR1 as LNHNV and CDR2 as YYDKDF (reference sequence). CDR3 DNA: TGTGCCACCAGTAGGGATGATTATGGCTACACCTTC. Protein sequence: CATSRDDYGYTF.

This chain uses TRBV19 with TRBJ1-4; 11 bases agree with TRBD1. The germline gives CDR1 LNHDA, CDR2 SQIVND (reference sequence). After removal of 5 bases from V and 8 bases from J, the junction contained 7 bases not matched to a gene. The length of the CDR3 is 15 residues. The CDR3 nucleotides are TGTGCCAGTAGTCCCCCCGGGACAGGGGGGGAAAAACTGTTTTTT. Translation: CASSPPGTGGEKLFF.

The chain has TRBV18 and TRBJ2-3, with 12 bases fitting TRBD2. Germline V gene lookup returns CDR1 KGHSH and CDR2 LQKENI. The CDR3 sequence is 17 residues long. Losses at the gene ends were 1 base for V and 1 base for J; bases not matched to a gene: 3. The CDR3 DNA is TGTGCCAGCTCACCACTCCTAGCGGGGGGGGGCACAGATACGCAGTATTTT. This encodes CASSPLLAGGGTDTQYF.

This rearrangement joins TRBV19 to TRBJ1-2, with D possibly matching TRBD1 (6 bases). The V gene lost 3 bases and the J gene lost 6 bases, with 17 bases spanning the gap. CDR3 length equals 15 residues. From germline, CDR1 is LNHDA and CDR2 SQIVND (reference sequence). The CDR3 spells CASSISSGAFDGYTF. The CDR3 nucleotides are TGTGCCAGTAGTATCAGTTCAGGGGCGTTCGATGGCTACACCTTC.

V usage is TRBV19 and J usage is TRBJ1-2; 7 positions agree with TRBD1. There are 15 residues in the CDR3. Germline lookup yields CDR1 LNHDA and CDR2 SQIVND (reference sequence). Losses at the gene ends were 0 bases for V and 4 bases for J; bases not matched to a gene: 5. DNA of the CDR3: TGTGCCAGTAGTATAGAACCAACAGGGGTCTATGGCTACACCTTC. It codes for CASSIEPTGVYGYTF.

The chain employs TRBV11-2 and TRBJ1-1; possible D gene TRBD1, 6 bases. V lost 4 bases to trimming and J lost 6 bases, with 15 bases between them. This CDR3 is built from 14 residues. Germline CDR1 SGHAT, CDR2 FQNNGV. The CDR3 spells CASSSTTGRSEAFF. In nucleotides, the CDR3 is TGTGCCAGCAGCTCCACTACAGGGAGATCTGAAGCTTTCTTT.

This chain's CDR3 is CASSPESMSTDTQYF. CDR3 sequence (DNA): TGTGCCAGCTCACCAGAGAGTATGTCCACAGATACGCAGTATTTT. The rearrangement joins TRBV18 to TRBJ2-3, with D unresolved. The CDR3 has 15 residues. In germline, CDR1 is KGHSH, CDR2 LQKENI. V was pared by 2 bases and J by 2 bases, with 11 bases between.

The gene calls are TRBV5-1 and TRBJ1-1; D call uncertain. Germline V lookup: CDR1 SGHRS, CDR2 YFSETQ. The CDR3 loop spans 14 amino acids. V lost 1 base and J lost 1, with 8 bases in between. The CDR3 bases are TGCGCCAGCAGCTTGCAGGTTTCGAACACTGAAGCTTTCTTT. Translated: CASSLQVSNTEAFF. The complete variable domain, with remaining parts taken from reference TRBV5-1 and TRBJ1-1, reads KAGVTQTPRYLIKTRGQQVTLSCSPISGHRSVSWYQQTPGQGLQFLFEYFSETQRNKGNFPGRFSGRQFSNSRSEMNVSTLELGDSALYLCASSLQVSNTEAFFGQGTRLTVV.

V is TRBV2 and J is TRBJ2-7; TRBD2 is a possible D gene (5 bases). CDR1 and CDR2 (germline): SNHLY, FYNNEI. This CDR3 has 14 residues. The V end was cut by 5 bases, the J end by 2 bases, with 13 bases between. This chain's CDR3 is CASSPDSATYEQYF. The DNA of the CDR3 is TGTGCCAGCAGTCCGGACTCTGCCACCTACGAGCAGTACTTC.